These 28 T cell receptor beta chains originate from one sample sequenced in a study of T cell changes during pregnancy in multiple sclerosis. TCRdb's table, derived via immunoSEQ multiplex PCR, lists solely in-frame clones and lacks some. The table shows 58,000 or so clones, with around 90% occurring only once. This sample comprised CD4+ T cells from peripheral blood mononuclear cells, obtained in the third trimester of pregnancy. Receptor source: a female donor with multiple sclerosis, enrolled in a pregnancy study.

The chain is built from TRBV11-1 and TRBJ1-1; D ambiguous. V shed 5 bases and J shed 4 bases, with 8 bases lying between them. This CDR3 contains 12 residues. Germline V gene sequence: CDR1 SGHAT, CDR2 FQDESV (reference sequence). In nucleotides, the CDR3 is TGTGCCAGCAGCCCCTTGAGCACTGAAGCTTTCTTT. This translates into CASSPLSTEAFF.

The V gene is TRBV7-9, the J gene TRBJ1-2; TRBD1 might be the D (6 bases). The germline V and J ends were trimmed by 5 bases and 3 bases, with 10 bases remaining between them. CDR1 and CDR2 from the germline V gene are SEHNR and FQNEAQ (reference sequence). The CDR3 contains 13 residues. This CDR3 is CASSNRVDYGYTF. The CDR3 bases are TGTGCCAGCAGCAACAGGGTCGACTATGGCTACACCTTC.

The gene calls are TRBV25-1 and TRBJ2-3; D might be TRBD2 (5 bases). Trimming took 2 bases from V and 5 from J, leaving 11 bases between them. Germline assignment: CDR1 MGHDK and CDR2 SYGVNS. The CDR3 totals 14 residues. This chain's CDR3 is CASSETRVLDTQYF. DNA of the CDR3: TGTGCCAGCAGTGAAACTAGGGTCCTAGATACGCAGTATTTT.

The V gene is TRBV7-3, the J gene TRBJ2-1; D not resolved. V shed 0 bases and J shed 4 bases, with 4 bases lying between them. Germline V gene data show CDR1 as SGHTA and CDR2 as FQGTGA. CDR3 length: 13 amino acids. For the CDR3, the DNA is TGTGCCAGCAGCTTAACGTCATACAATGAGCAGTTCTTC. Amino acids: CASSLTSYNEQFF.

The CDR3 coding sequence is TGCGCCAGCAGAGGGTTTAGGGGAAGGAATGAGCAGTTCTTC. Residues: CASRGFRGRNEQFF. The chain recombines TRBV5-1 with TRBJ2-1, with D maybe TRBD1 (5 bases). V lost 5 bases and J lost 7, with 16 bases in between. Germline CDR1 is SGHRS and CDR2 is YFSETQ. This CDR3 has 14 residues.

The chain combines TRBV11-2 with TRBJ1-4; perhaps TRBD1 as D (6 bases). From germline, CDR1 is SGHAT and CDR2 FQNNGV. The length of the CDR3 is 14 residues. V was pared by 1 base and J by 12 bases, with 15 bases between. The CDR3 sequence: CASSLGSGGGELFF. CDR3 bases: TGTGCCAGCAGCTTAGGTTCGGGGGGCGGAGAACTGTTTTTT.

The V and J genes are TRBV21-1 and TRBJ2-7; the D segment call TRBD1 is taken from the table without a DNA check. TRBV21-1 is shown as a pseudogene. The CDR3 covers 13 residues. CDR3 loop: CASSADRSHEQYF. In nucleotides, the CDR3 is TGTGCCAGCAGCGCCGACAGGTCCCACGAGCAGTACTTC.

The rearrangement joins TRBV25-1 to TRBJ2-7, with 8 bases identical to TRBD1. The CDR3 has 17 amino acids. The junction had 18 bases not matched to a gene; V was cut back by 5 bases and J by 6 bases. Germline lookup yields CDR1 MGHDK and CDR2 SYGVNS. The CDR3 region is CASSRAPRQGMTGEQYF. In nucleotides, the CDR3 is TGTGCCAGCAGTCGGGCCCCTCGACAGGGGATGACGGGCGAGCAGTACTTC.

The chain couples TRBV9 to TRBJ1-2; tentative D call: TRBD1 (6 bases). Germline values: CDR1 SGDLS, CDR2 YYNGEE. CDR3 length equals 14 residues. The ends were cut back, 4 bases at V and 7 bases at J, with 17 bases in the middle. The CDR3 here is CASSPRWGGFGYTF. As DNA, the CDR3 is TGTGCCAGCAGCCCCCGCTGGGGGGGCTTTGGCTACACCTTC.

This chain connects TRBV2 to TRBJ1-2; 7 nucleotides line up with TRBD1. V lost 5 bases, J lost 4 bases, and 10 bases stayed unmatched. Looked up from germline, CDR1 is SNHLY and CDR2 is FYNNEI. The CDR3 has 15 amino acids. The DNA for the CDR3 is TGTGCCAGCAGTTCTACAGGGGCTAATTTCTATGGCTACACCTTC. It specifies CASSSTGANFYGYTF.

V usage is TRBV2 and J usage is TRBJ1-4; 10 nucleotides agree with TRBD1. Germline trimming cut 11 bases from V and 7 bases from J; bases unmatched to any gene: 10. The CDR3 totals 14 residues. Germline V lookup: CDR1 SNHLY, CDR2 FYNNEI. Written as DNA, the CDR3 is TGTGCCGGGCAAATCGGGACAGGGGTTGAAAAACTGTTTTTT. Translating it yields CAGQIGTGVEKLFF. Using reference TRBV2 and TRBJ1-4 for the parts outside the CDR3, the full variable domain is EPEVTQTPSHQVTQMGQEVILRCVPISNHLYFYWYRQILGQKVEFLVSFYNNEISEKSEIFDDQFSVERPDGSNFTLKIRSTKLEDSAMYFCAGQIGTGVEKLFFGSGTQLSVL.

CDR3 coding DNA: TGTGCCAGCAGCTTGGTAGCGGGGGGGATAGAGACCCAGTACTTC. It codes for CASSLVAGGIETQYF. The chain employs TRBV5-7 and TRBJ2-5; 11 bases fit TRBD2. TRBV5-7 is an open reading frame, and its role is uncertain. The junction had 2 bases not matched to a gene; V was cut back by 0 bases and J by 4 bases. CDR3 length: 15 amino acids.

The V gene is TRBV6-1, the J gene TRBJ1-2, with D perhaps TRBD1 (5 bases). V shed 6 bases and J shed 4 bases, with 12 bases lying between them. The CDR3 runs to 13 residues. CDR1 and CDR2 (germline): MNHNS, SASEGT. The CDR3: CASSPGGVYGYTF. The CDR3 DNA follows: TGTGCCAGCAGCCCGGGGGGGGTCTATGGCTACACCTTC.

V and J are TRBV4-2 and TRBJ2-1; 10 positions agree with TRBD2. The CDR3 consists of 18 residues. Trimming removed 4 bases from V and 0 bases from J; junction bases left unmatched: 9. The V gene's germline CDR1 is LGHNA and CDR2 YNFKEQ. The DNA for the CDR3 is TGTGCCAGCAGCCTGCAAGCGGGGGGGCTGGGCTCCTACAATGAGCAGTTCTTC. Amino acids: CASSLQAGGLGSYNEQFF.

The gene calls are TRBV5-1 and TRBJ2-1; 8 bases agree with TRBD2. With V trimmed by 2 bases and J by 10 bases, 2 bases remained unmatched. CDR1 and CDR2 (germline): SGHRS, YFSETQ. The CDR3 totals 12 residues. CDR3 DNA sequence: TGCGCCAGCAGCTTCGGGGGGGGAGAGCAGTTCTTC. This sequence encodes CASSFGGGEQFF.

The V and J genes are TRBV2 and TRBJ2-1, with 13 bases that match TRBD2. The germline V gene encodes CDR1 SNHLY and CDR2 FYNNEI. J gave up 9 bases and V 4 bases, and 9 bases lay outside the gene matches. The CDR3 totals 16 residues. In nucleotides, the CDR3 is TGTGCCAGCAGTGGCCCACTAGCGGGGGGGCCTATTGAGCAGTTCTTC. Amino acid sequence: CASSGPLAGGPIEQFF.

The V gene is TRBV6-5, the J gene TRBJ1-2; TRBD1 aligns across 7 bases. Germline loops: CDR1 MNHEY, CDR2 SVGAGI. V was pared by 7 bases and J by 4 bases, with 3 bases of the junction left unmatched. The CDR3 runs to 12 residues. This CDR3 reads CASTAGGYGYTF. CDR3 bases: TGTGCCAGCACCGCAGGGGGCTATGGCTACACCTTC.

The V call is TRBV30, the J call TRBJ1-1; weak D call: TRBD1 (5 bases). The germline V and J ends were trimmed by 7 bases and 4 bases, with 13 bases remaining between them. Germline V gives CDR1 GTSNPN, CDR2 SVGIG (reference sequence). The CDR3 extends over 12 amino acids. CDR3 sequence reads: CAFTPGPTEAFF. CDR3 DNA sequence: TGTGCCTTTACTCCAGGGCCCACTGAAGCTTTCTTT.

V and J are TRBV9 and TRBJ2-3; 7 bases match TRBD2. J lost 6 bases, V lost 2 bases, and 3 bases had no gene match. CDR3 length: 13 residues. In germline, CDR1 is SGDLS, CDR2 YYNGEE. The CDR3 loop reads CASSVGLGDTQYF. Here the CDR3 DNA reads TGTGCCAGCAGCGTTGGACTAGGGGATACGCAGTATTTT.

V usage is TRBV4-1 and J usage is TRBJ1-5; TRBD1 matches 8 bases. The CDR3 length is 14 residues. Unmatched junction bases numbered 2, after V lost 0 bases and J lost 7 bases. Looked up from germline, CDR1 is MGHRA and CDR2 is YSYEKL. CDR3: CASSQEQGGQPQHF. As DNA, the CDR3 is TGCGCCAGCAGCCAAGAACAGGGGGGGCAGCCCCAGCATTTT.

The rearrangement uses TRBV5-4 and TRBJ2-1; weak D call: TRBD2 (5 bases). This CDR3 spans 13 amino acids. Germline V gene lookup returns CDR1 SGHNT and CDR2 YYREEE (reference sequence). The germline V and J ends were trimmed by 3 bases and 12 bases, with 16 bases remaining between them. CDR3 protein: CASSSGLLGWQFF. The CDR3 DNA follows: TGTGCCAGCAGCTCTGGACTCCTCGGGTGGCAGTTCTTC.

The gene calls are TRBV7-2 and TRBJ2-5; D might be TRBD1 (5 bases). Germline values: CDR1 SGHTA, CDR2 FQGNSA. The CDR3 spans 14 residues. V was shortened by 3 bases and J by 3 bases, with 11 bases between the two germline ends. For the CDR3, the DNA is TGTGCCAGCAGCTTGGATCAGGGCGAAGAGACCCAGTACTTC. Its protein is CASSLDQGEETQYF.

The CDR3, as DNA: TGTGCCAGCGGGGACAGTGGGATCTCCTATAATTCACCCCTCCACTTT. Protein product: CASGDSGISYNSPLHF. J is TRBJ1-6 and V is TRBV19; 7 bases line up with TRBD1. The CDR3 spans 16 residues. In germline, CDR1 is LNHDA, CDR2 SQIVND (reference sequence). V lost 9 bases and J lost 0; bases outside the gene matches: 8. Drawing the rest from reference TRBV19 and TRBJ1-6, the complete variable domain is DGGITQSPKYLFRKEGQNVTLSCEQNLNHDAMYWYRQDPGQGLRLIYYSQIVNDFQKGDIAEGYSVSREKKESFPLTVTSAQKNPTAFYLCASGDSGISYNSPLHFGNGTRLTVT.

This clone was recorded once. The rearrangement links TRBV11-2 to TRBJ2-2; possibly TRBD1 for D (5 bases). With 5 bases removed from V and 0 bases from J, the gap between germline ends came to 16 bases. The germline gives CDR1 SGHAT, CDR2 FQNNGV. This CDR3 is built from 17 residues. CDR3 amino acids: CASSPFPQETNTGELFF. CDR3 bases: TGTGCCAGCAGCCCCTTCCCACAGGAGACGAACACCGGGGAGCTGTTTTTT.

This chain uses TRBV5-6 with TRBJ1-5; 7 bases are a match to TRBD1. The CDR3 loop spans 13 amino acids. Looked up from germline, CDR1 is SGHDT and CDR2 is YYEEEE. With 3 bases clipped from V and 7 bases from J, the junction kept 4 bases outside the gene matches. In nucleotides, the CDR3 is TGTGCCAGCAGCTCCTACAGGGGACAGCCCCAGCATTTT. Encoded protein: CASSSYRGQPQHF.

The chain uses TRBV4-2 and TRBJ2-7; the match to TRBD1 covers 12 bases. CDR1 and CDR2 (germline): LGHNA, YNFKEQ. CDR3 size: 16 residues. Germline trimming cut 3 bases from V and 4 bases from J; bases unmatched to any gene: 7. The CDR3, as DNA: TGTGCCAGCAGCCAGGACGGGACAGGGGGCATATACGAGCAGTACTTC. Its translation: CASSQDGTGGIYEQYF.

On this clone: A junction end diverges from the germline sequence, so it may reflect a read error. The V call is TRBV6-1, the J call TRBJ1-5; 9 nucleotides align to TRBD1. The CDR3 is 17 residues long. Germline values: CDR1 MNHNS, CDR2 SASEGT. The CDR3 sequence is CASREGTGSLRNQPQHF. The CDR3 region has the DNA TGTGCCAGCAGAGAAGGGACAGGGTCTTTGCGCAATCAGCCCCAGCATTTT.

The J gene is TRBJ2-5, the V gene TRBV15; 8 bases agree with TRBD1. CDR1 is LNHNV, CDR2 YYDKDF, per germline (reference sequence). The CDR3 length is 17 residues. The V gene end was trimmed by 1 base and the J gene end by 4 bases; junction bases not matched to a gene: 11. CDR3 region: CATSRVSSVTGGETQYF. The CDR3 DNA is TGTGCCACCAGCAGAGTATCTAGTGTTACAGGGGGAGAGACCCAGTACTTC.